This TCR beta chain was sequenced during a study of shared clonotypes between healthy human individuals. Study-level information: A donor's plate count was three for CD4 naive and three for CD4 memory; CD8 naive had two and CD8 memory one.

Donation came from healthy HIV-negative adults that had no recent acute infections or vaccinations. Germline CDR1 is KGHSH and CDR2 is LQKENI. Unmatched junction bases numbered 8, after V lost 1 base and J lost 0 bases. This CDR3 is 18 amino acids long. At a deep level, the assay was run. In the authors' methods: Junction-only sequences without quality scores came from ImmunoSEQ, so filtering differed. Sequencing was performed with immunoSEQ multiplex PCR; in TCRdb, only in-frame clones are kept and a portion is missing. The D gene and trimming were derived from the DNA, and the V and J assignments and clone size from that table. The sample has 300,000 to 350,000 clones; roughly 70% are singletons.

Sequencing was performed on memory CD4+ T cells sorted from blood. The subset denotes: CD45RA-negative fraction. The source is a man younger than 45 in good health. The gene calls are TRBV18 and TRBJ2-4; TRBD1 agrees at 8 bases. CDR3: CASSPLGTGPVAKNIQYF. CDR3 sequence (DNA): TGTGCCAGCTCACCACTCGGGACAGGACCTGTAGCCAAAAACATTCAGTACTTC. The entire variable domain, with the rest obtained from reference TRBV18 and TRBJ2-4, is as follows: NAGVMQNPRHLVRRRGQEARLRCSPMKGHSHVYWYRQLPEEGLKFMVYLQKENIIDESGMPKERFSAEFPKEGPSILRIQQVVRGDSAAYFCASSPLGTGPVAKNIQYFGAGTRLSVL.